These 26 T cell receptor beta chains were all obtained from the same sample, sequenced in a study of blood T cell repertoires in COVID-19. The data were produced by immunoSEQ multiplex PCR, yet TCRdb's version contains in-frame clones alone and is incomplete. Of about 250,000 clones listed, about 80% were seen once; the top ten hold roughly 10%. The sample taken for sequencing was peripheral blood. These receptors all stem from an elderly man with acute or convalescent COVID-19.

The chain is built from TRBV6-5 and TRBJ2-2; tentative D call: TRBD2 (6 bases). Germline CDR1 and CDR2: MNHEY and SVGAGI. Trimming took 1 base from V and 2 from J, leaving 11 bases between them. The CDR3 is made up of 16 amino acids. The CDR3 sequence is CASSYWRATNTGELFF. The CDR3 DNA reads as TGTGCCAGCAGTTACTGGAGGGCCACCAACACCGGGGAGCTGTTTTTT.

This rearrangement joins TRBV5-1 to TRBJ2-1; TRBD1 agrees at 10 bases. This CDR3 has 15 residues. The J segment lost 6 bases and the V segment lost 4 bases, leaving 7 bases of the junction unmatched. Per germline, CDR1 SGHRS and CDR2 YFSETQ. The CDR3 sequence is CASSTRQGAFNEQFF. In nucleotides, the CDR3 is TGCGCCAGCAGCACCCGACAGGGGGCCTTCAATGAGCAGTTCTTC.

The chain joins TRBV28 to TRBJ1-1; the match to TRBD1 covers 7 bases. CDR1 is MDHEN, CDR2 SYDVKM, per germline. Trimming cost V 7 bases and J 2 bases; bases outside gene matches: 10. The CDR3 sequence is 15 residues long. CDR3 amino acids: CASNSGQLLNTEAFF. DNA of the CDR3: TGTGCCAGCAATTCGGGACAGCTACTTAACACTGAAGCTTTCTTT. Using reference TRBV28 and TRBJ1-1 for the parts outside the CDR3, the full variable domain is DVKVTQSSRYLVKRTGEKVFLECVQDMDHENMFWYRQDPGLGLRLIYFSYDVKMKEKGDIPEGYSVSREKKERFSLILESASTNQTSMYLCASNSGQLLNTEAFFGQGTRLTVV.

The J gene is TRBJ2-7, the V gene TRBV10-2; 8 positions agree with TRBD2. Germline CDR1 reads WSHSY; CDR2 reads SAAADI. The trim removed 6 bases at V and 1 base at J, leaving 5 bases unmatched. The CDR3 spans 14 residues. The chain's CDR3 is CASRGERGSYEQYF. DNA for the CDR3: TGCGCCAGCAGGGGGGAGCGGGGGTCCTACGAGCAGTACTTC.

This clone was found once. This chain joins TRBV7-9 and TRBJ2-1; TRBD2 matches 11 bases. J was trimmed by 8 bases and V by 1 base; bases with no gene match: 7. Germline CDR1 reads SEHNR; CDR2 reads FQNEAQ (reference sequence). The CDR3 has 16 amino acids. The CDR3 DNA follows: TGTGCCAGCAGCTTAGTCTTAGCGGGAGGGCCCCATGAGCAGTTCTTC. It translates to CASSLVLAGGPHEQFF.

V and J are TRBV6-5 and TRBJ1-5; a weak D match, TRBD1 (5 bases). The CDR3 extends over 14 amino acids. V lost 5 bases, J lost 4 bases, and 12 bases lay in between. Germline V gives CDR1 MNHEY, CDR2 SVGAGI. CDR3 in DNA: TGTGCCAGCAGTCTCGCAAAGGGGAATCAGCCCCAGCATTTT. Residues: CASSLAKGNQPQHF.

V and J are TRBV4-1 and TRBJ1-2; 9 bases agree with TRBD1. The CDR3 consists of 16 residues. The V and J ends lost 2 bases and 8 bases, in that order; junction bases with no gene match: 12. Per germline, CDR1 MGHRA and CDR2 YSYEKL. This chain's CDR3 is CASSQPYRGRLEGYTF. The CDR3 bases are TGCGCCAGCAGCCAACCCTACAGGGGGCGTCTTGAAGGCTACACCTTC.

The chain employs TRBV29-1 and TRBJ1-2, with 10 positions matching TRBD1. CDR1 is SQVTM, CDR2 ANQGSEA, per germline. There are 13 residues in the CDR3. The V segment lost 6 bases and the J segment 6 bases; nucleotides outside the gene matches: 7. The CDR3 loop is CSVGFDRGHGYTF. The DNA for the CDR3 is TGCAGCGTGGGCTTCGACAGGGGGCATGGCTACACCTTC.

J is TRBJ1-4 and V is TRBV18; TRBD1 matches at 10 bases. The CDR3 loop spans 14 amino acids. Germline values: CDR1 KGHSH, CDR2 LQKENI. After removal of 5 bases from V and 6 bases from J, the junction contained 3 bases not matched to a gene. The CDR3 region has the DNA TGTGCCAGCTCAACGACAGGGGGCGATGAAAAACTGTTTTTT. Its protein is CASSTTGGDEKLFF.

The chain couples TRBV5-4 to TRBJ2-7, with 7 nucleotides matching TRBD1. With V trimmed by 1 base and J by 3 bases, 4 bases remained unmatched. The CDR3 totals 14 residues. Germline values: CDR1 SGHNT, CDR2 YYREEE (reference sequence). Written as DNA, the CDR3 is TGTGCCAGCAGCTTGAGAGGGGGCCTCTACGAGCAGTACTTC. The encoded protein is CASSLRGGLYEQYF.

The rearrangement links TRBV11-2 to TRBJ1-1, with 7 bases identical to TRBD1. CDR1 is SGHAT and CDR2 is FQNNGV in the germline V gene. The CDR3 runs to 13 residues. The V segment lost 5 bases and the J segment 4 bases; nucleotides outside the gene matches: 4. This CDR3 is CASSPTGPTEAFF. The CDR3 coding sequence is TGTGCCAGCAGCCCGACAGGGCCCACTGAAGCTTTCTTT. Looking up the rest from reference TRBV11-2 and TRBJ1-1 gives the full variable domain: EAGVAQSPRYKIIEKRQSVAFWCNPISGHATLYWYQQILGQGPKLLIQFQNNGVVDDSQLPKDRFSAERLKGVDSTLKIQPAKLEDSAVYLCASSPTGPTEAFFGQGTRLTVV.

The chain carries TRBV6-5 and TRBJ1-5; D possibly corresponds to TRBD1 (6 bases). Trimming cost V 6 bases and J 0 bases, with 9 bases left between them. This CDR3 is 14 amino acids long. Germline CDR1 is MNHEY and CDR2 is SVGAGI. This CDR3 is CASSLGHSNQPQHF. CDR3 coding DNA: TGTGCCAGCAGCCTGGGACATAGCAATCAGCCCCAGCATTTT.

The gene calls are TRBV19 and TRBJ1-5, with 9 bases matching TRBD1. Per germline, CDR1 LNHDA and CDR2 SQIVND (reference sequence). The CDR3 runs 13 residues. The ends lost 5 bases at V and 5 bases at J; junction bases unmatched: 1. CDR3: CASSRTGDQPQHF. CDR3 bases: TGTGCCAGTAGTCGGACAGGGGATCAGCCCCAGCATTTT.

The V and J genes are TRBV18 and TRBJ2-3; D may be TRBD2 (5 bases). The CDR3 is 13 amino acids. V lost 4 bases to trimming and J lost 5 bases, with 10 bases between them. Germline CDR1 is KGHSH and CDR2 is LQKENI. The CDR3 loop is CASSLNGIDTQYF. The DNA for the CDR3 is TGTGCCAGCTCACTAAACGGGATAGATACGCAGTATTTT.

The chain employs TRBV9 and TRBJ2-2; 13 nucleotides align to TRBD2. The V gene's germline CDR1 is SGDLS and CDR2 YYNGEE. The CDR3 consists of 17 residues. V lost 3 bases, J lost 7 bases, and 9 bases stayed unmatched. CDR3 nucleotide sequence: TGTGCCAGCAGCGCCCCCGGACTAGCGGGAGCGAACGGGGAGCTGTTTTTT. Protein product: CASSAPGLAGANGELFF.

This clone was seen only a few times. The rearrangement joins TRBV4-1 to TRBJ1-5, with 7 bases that match TRBD1. The V segment lost 4 bases and the J segment 4 bases; nucleotides outside the gene matches: 4. In germline, CDR1 is MGHRA, CDR2 YSYEKL. The CDR3 is 14 amino acids. Written as DNA, the CDR3 is TGCGCCAGCAGCCTTTCAGGGGGAAATCAGCCCCAGCATTTT. Translation gives CASSLSGGNQPQHF.

The gene calls are TRBV6-5 and TRBJ2-7; D remains ambiguous. Trimming took off 5 bases at V and 2 bases at J, with 13 bases between the two ends. Germline assignment: CDR1 MNHEY and CDR2 SVGAGI. This CDR3 has 14 residues. The CDR3 coding sequence is TGTGCCAGCAGTAATCCCCAGGCAACCTACGAGCAGTACTTC. Translated, it gives CASSNPQATYEQYF.

The chain joins TRBV10-3 to TRBJ2-1, with TRBD2 matching over 7 bases. CDR1 and CDR2 from the germline V gene are ENHRY and SYGVKD. After removal of 10 bases from V and 8 bases from J, the junction contained 14 bases not matched to a gene. The CDR3 runs 14 residues. In nucleotides, the CDR3 is TGTGCCAGCGAACCTGAGCGGGAATCGGATGAGCAGTTCTTC. Translated, it gives CASEPERESDEQFF.

This chain connects TRBV12-5 to TRBJ1-4; the match to TRBD1 covers 10 bases. CDR3 length: 21 amino acids. CDR1 is LGHNT, CDR2 FRNRAP, per germline. V trimming: 0 bases; J trimming: 2 bases; junction bases outside the gene matches: 15. In nucleotides, the CDR3 is TGTGCTAGTGGTTTGGTACTCCACGTTCGGGACAGGGGAGGGACTAATGAAAAACTGTTTTTT. Translated: CASGLVLHVRDRGGTNEKLFF.

V is TRBV4-1 and J is TRBJ1-2, with 7 bases identical to TRBD1. The CDR3 has 17 amino acids. The germline CDR1 and CDR2 sequences are MGHRA and YSYEKL. With V trimmed by 0 bases and J by 2 bases, 9 bases remained unmatched. The CDR3 loop is CASSQDPGTDPNYGYTF. In DNA, the CDR3 is TGCGCCAGCAGCCAAGATCCCGGGACAGACCCCAACTATGGCTACACCTTC.

This clone was counted only a few times. The rearrangement links TRBV24-1 to TRBJ1-1; D is perhaps TRBD1 (5 bases). The CDR3 loop spans 14 amino acids. Trimming stripped 5 bases from V and 1 base from J, with 10 bases between. The germline gives CDR1 KGHDR, CDR2 SFDVKD. CDR3 DNA sequence: TGTGCCACCAGTGGGGGGGGACCGAACACTGAAGCTTTCTTT. It specifies CATSGGGPNTEAFF.

CDR3 sequence: CSASGGQGLTDTQYF. In DNA form, the CDR3 reads TGCAGTGCTAGTGGGGGACAGGGGCTAACAGATACGCAGTATTTT. V gene TRBV20-1 combines with J gene TRBJ2-3, with TRBD1 identical over 10 bases. V gave up 3 bases and J gave up 3 bases; unmatched junction bases: 6. Germline CDR1 reads DFQATT; CDR2 reads SNEGSKA (reference sequence). This CDR3 is built from 15 residues.

CDR3 amino acids: CASSNPGGRTSTDTQYF. CDR3 in DNA: TGTGCCAGTAGTAACCCGGGGGGGAGAACTAGCACAGATACGCAGTATTTT. The V call is TRBV19, the J call TRBJ2-3; 8 positions agree with TRBD2. Trimming cost V 4 bases and J 0 bases; bases outside gene matches: 9. The CDR3 has 17 residues. Germline loops: CDR1 LNHDA, CDR2 SQIVND (reference sequence).

This chain links TRBV5-1 with TRBJ1-1, with TRBD1 matching over 7 bases. The CDR3 extends over 13 amino acids. Looked up from germline, CDR1 is SGHRS and CDR2 is YFSETQ. Losses at the gene ends were 0 bases for V and 8 bases for J; bases not matched to a gene: 4. In DNA form, the CDR3 reads TGCGCCAGCAGCTTGGTTGACAGGGTGGAAGCTTTCTTT. It yields the protein CASSLVDRVEAFF.

The CDR3 loop is CASSLTGTAHEQYF. In DNA, the CDR3 is TGTGCCAGCAGCTTAACCGGGACAGCGCACGAGCAGTACTTC. This sequence joins TRBV7-3 and TRBJ2-7; 7 bases align to TRBD1. Germline trimming cut 0 bases from V and 5 bases from J; bases unmatched to any gene: 4. Per the germline V gene, CDR1 is SGHTA and CDR2 is FQGTGA. The CDR3 is made up of 14 amino acids.

This rearrangement joins TRBV28 to TRBJ1-1; a possible D gene is TRBD1 (6 bases). The CDR3 length is 13 residues. Germline loops: CDR1 MDHEN, CDR2 SYDVKM. Trimming removed 3 bases at V and 11 bases at J, with 16 bases between. CDR3: CASSLGTGLKAFF. The CDR3 bases are TGTGCCAGCAGTTTGGGTACAGGGTTAAAGGCTTTCTTT.